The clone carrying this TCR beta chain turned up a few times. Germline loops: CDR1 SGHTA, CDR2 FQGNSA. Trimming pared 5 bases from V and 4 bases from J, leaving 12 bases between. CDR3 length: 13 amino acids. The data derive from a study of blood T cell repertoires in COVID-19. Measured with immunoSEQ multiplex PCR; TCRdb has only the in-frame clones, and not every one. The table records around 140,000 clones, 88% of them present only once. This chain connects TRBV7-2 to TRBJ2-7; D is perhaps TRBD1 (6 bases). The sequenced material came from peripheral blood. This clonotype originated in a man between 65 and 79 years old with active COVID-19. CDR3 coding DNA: TGTGCCAGCAGCAACGCCAGGGGATACGAGCAGTACTTC. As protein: CASSNARGYEQYF.